The 4 T cell receptor beta chains below were found in one sample sequenced in a study of pediatric ulcerative colitis. Sequencing used immunoSEQ multiplex PCR; TCRdb keeps in-frame clones, though not all of them. Here the sample spans 30,000 to 45,000 clones, less than 85% being singletons. The sequenced sample was blood. The receptors were sampled from a girl aged 5-17 years with moderate ulcerative colitis.

The V call is TRBV7-9, the J call TRBJ2-7; perhaps TRBD1 as D (6 bases). The CDR3 sequence is 13 residues long. Germline V lookup: CDR1 SEHNR, CDR2 FQNEAQ (reference sequence). The ends were cut back, 5 bases at V and 5 bases at J, with 13 bases in the middle. The CDR3 reads CASSHYRAHEQYF. The CDR3 nucleotides read TGTGCCAGCAGCCATTACAGGGCGCACGAGCAGTACTTC.

This chain links TRBV28 with TRBJ2-7; D might be TRBD2 (6 bases). Germline V CDR1 and CDR2: MDHEN, SYDVKM. Trimming removed 5 bases from V and 4 bases from J, with 15 bases in between. This CDR3 region has 14 residues. The CDR3 protein is CASSPLTGVYEQYF. DNA of the CDR3: TGTGCCAGCAGTCCCCTAACGGGAGTTTACGAGCAGTACTTC.

This sequence joins TRBV30 and TRBJ2-3, with D unclear. The CDR3 is made up of 11 amino acids. Germline assignment: CDR1 GTSNPN and CDR2 SVGIG (reference sequence). Trimming removed 4 bases from V and 2 bases from J, with 4 bases in between. In DNA, the CDR3 is TGTGCCTGGAAATTCACAGATACGCAGTATTTT. Amino acids: CAWKFTDTQYF.

The chain has TRBV2 and TRBJ2-1; 9 bases align to TRBD1. Unmatched junction bases numbered 10, after V lost 5 bases and J lost 8 bases. The germline gives CDR1 SNHLY, CDR2 FYNNEI. CDR3 length: 15 residues. The CDR3 DNA follows: TGTGCCAGCAGTCCCGAGGGGACAGGGCTCTATGAGCAGTTCTTC. Translation gives CASSPEGTGLYEQFF.